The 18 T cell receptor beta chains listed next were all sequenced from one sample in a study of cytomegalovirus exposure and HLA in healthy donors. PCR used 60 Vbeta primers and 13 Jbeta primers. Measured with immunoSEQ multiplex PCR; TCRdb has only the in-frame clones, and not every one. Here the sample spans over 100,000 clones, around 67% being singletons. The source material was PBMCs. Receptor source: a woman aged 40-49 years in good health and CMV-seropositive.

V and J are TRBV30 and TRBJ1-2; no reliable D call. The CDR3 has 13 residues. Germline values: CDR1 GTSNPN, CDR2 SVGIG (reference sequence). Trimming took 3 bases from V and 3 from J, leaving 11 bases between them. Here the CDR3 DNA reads TGTGCCTGGAGATTGACTCAACACTATGGCTACACCTTC. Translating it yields CAWRLTQHYGYTF.

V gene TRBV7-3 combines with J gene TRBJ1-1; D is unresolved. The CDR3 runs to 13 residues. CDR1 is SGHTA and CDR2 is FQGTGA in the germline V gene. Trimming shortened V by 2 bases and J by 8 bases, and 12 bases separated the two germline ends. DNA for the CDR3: TGTGCCAGCAGCTTAGACTACCGGATCGAAGCTTTCTTT. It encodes CASSLDYRIEAFF.

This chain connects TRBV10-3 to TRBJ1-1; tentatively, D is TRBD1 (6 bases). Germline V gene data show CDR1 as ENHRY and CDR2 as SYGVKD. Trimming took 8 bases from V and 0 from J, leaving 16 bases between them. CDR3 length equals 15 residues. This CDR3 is CAIGQGSFMNTEAFF. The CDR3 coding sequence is TGTGCCATCGGGCAGGGGTCTTTCATGAACACTGAAGCTTTCTTT.

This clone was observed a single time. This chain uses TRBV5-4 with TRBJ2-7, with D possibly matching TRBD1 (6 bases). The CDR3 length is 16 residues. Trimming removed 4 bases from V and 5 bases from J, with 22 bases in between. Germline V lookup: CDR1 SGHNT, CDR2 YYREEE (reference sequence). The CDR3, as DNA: TGTGCCAGCAGCATAACCACAGGGTCCTACGCGAACGAGCAGTACTTC. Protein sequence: CASSITTGSYANEQYF.

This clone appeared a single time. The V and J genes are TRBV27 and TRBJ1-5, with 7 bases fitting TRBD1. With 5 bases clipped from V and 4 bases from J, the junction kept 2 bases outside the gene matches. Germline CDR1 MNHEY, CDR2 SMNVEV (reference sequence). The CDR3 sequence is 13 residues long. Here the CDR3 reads CASSGTDNQPQHF. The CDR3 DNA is TGTGCCAGCAGTGGGACAGATAATCAGCCCCAGCATTTT.

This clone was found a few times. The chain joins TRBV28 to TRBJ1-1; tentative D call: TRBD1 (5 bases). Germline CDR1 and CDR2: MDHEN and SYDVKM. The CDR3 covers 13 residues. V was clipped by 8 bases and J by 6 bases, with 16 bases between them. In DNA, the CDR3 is TGTGCCAGCCGCGCGGGGGTCCCTTCTGAAGCTTTCTTT. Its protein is CASRAGVPSEAFF.

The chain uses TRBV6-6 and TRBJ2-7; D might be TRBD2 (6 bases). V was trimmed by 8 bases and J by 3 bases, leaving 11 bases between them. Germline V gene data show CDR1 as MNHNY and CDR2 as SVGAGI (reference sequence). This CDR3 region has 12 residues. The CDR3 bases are TGTGCCAGCGGGAGGCAGAGCTACGAGCAGTACTTC. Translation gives CASGRQSYEQYF.

CDR3 DNA sequence: TGCGCCAGCAGCTCACAGGGGGGGACTATGAACACTGAAGCTTTCTTT. Translated: CASSSQGGTMNTEAFF. The V gene is TRBV5-1, the J gene TRBJ1-1; 8 bases fit TRBD1. Germline CDR1 SGHRS, CDR2 YFSETQ. V was pared by 3 bases and J by 0 bases, with 7 bases of the junction left unmatched. The CDR3 is made up of 16 amino acids.

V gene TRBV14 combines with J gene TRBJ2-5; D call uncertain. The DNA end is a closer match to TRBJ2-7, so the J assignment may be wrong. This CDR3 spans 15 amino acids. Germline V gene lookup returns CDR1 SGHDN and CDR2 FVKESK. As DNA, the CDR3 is TGTGCCAGCAGCCAAGATAAAGGAGCTTCGGTCGAGCAGTACTTC. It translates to CASSQDKGASVEQYF.

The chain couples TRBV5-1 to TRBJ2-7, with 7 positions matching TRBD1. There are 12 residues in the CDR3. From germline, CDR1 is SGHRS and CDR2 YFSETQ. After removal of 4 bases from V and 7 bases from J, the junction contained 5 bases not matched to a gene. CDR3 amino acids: CASSAYRGEQYF. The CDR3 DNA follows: TGCGCCAGCAGCGCCTACAGGGGTGAGCAGTACTTC.

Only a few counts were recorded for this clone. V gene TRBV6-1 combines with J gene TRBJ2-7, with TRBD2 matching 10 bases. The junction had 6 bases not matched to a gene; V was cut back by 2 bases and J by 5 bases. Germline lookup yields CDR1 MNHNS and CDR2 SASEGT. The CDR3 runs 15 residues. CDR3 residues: CASSELAGAADEQYF. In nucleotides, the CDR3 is TGTGCCAGCAGTGAACTAGCGGGAGCGGCTGACGAGCAGTACTTC.

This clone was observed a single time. The CDR3, as DNA: TGTGCCAGCACCCTTAAGACTAGCGGCACAGATACGCAGTATTTT. Its protein is CASTLKTSGTDTQYF. The gene calls are TRBV5-4 and TRBJ2-3; 8 nucleotides line up with TRBD2. The CDR3 runs to 15 residues. The ends lost 6 bases at V and 1 base at J; junction bases unmatched: 7. Germline CDR1 and CDR2: SGHNT and YYREEE (reference sequence).

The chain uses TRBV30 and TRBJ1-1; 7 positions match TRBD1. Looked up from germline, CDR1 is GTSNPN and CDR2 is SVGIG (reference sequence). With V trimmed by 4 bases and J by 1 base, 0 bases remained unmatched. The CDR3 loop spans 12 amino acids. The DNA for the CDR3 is TGTGCCTGGAACAGGGGGAACACTGAAGCTTTCTTT. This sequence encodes CAWNRGNTEAFF.

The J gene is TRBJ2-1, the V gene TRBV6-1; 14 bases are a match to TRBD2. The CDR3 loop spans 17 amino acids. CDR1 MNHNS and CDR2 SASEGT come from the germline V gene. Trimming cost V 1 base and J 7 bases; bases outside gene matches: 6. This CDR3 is CASSEGWTSGRRNEQFF. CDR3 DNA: TGTGCCAGCAGTGAAGGGTGGACTAGCGGGAGGCGGAATGAGCAGTTCTTC.

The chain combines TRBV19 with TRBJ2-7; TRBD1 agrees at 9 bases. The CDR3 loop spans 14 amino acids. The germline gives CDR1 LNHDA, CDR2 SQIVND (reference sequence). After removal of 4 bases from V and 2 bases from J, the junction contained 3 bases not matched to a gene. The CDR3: CASSTDRGTYEQYF. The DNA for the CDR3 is TGTGCCAGTAGTACGGACAGGGGCACCTACGAGCAGTACTTC. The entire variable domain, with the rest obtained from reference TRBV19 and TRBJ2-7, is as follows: DGGITQSPKYLFRKEGQNVTLSCEQNLNHDAMYWYRQDPGQGLRLIYYSQIVNDFQKGDIAEGYSVSREKKESFPLTVTSAQKNPTAFYLCASSTDRGTYEQYFGPGTRLTVT.

The CDR3 sequence: CASSYSGQPYNEQFF. For the CDR3, the DNA is TGTGCCAGCAGTTACTCCGGACAGCCTTACAATGAGCAGTTCTTC. The gene calls are TRBV6-5 and TRBJ2-1; possibly TRBD1 for D (6 bases). V lost 0 bases and J lost 4, with 10 bases in between. Per germline, CDR1 MNHEY and CDR2 SVGAGI. There are 15 residues in the CDR3.

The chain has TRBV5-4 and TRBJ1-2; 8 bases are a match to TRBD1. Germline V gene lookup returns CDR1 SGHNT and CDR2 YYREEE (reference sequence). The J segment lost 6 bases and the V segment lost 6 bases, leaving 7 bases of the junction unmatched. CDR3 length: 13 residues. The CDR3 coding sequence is TGTGCCAGCACCTGGACAGGGCTAGATGGCTACACCTTC. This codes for CASTWTGLDGYTF.

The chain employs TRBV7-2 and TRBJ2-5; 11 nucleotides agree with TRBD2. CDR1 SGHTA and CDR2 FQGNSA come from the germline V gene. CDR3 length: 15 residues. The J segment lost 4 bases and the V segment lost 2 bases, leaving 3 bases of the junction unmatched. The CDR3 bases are TGTGCCAGCAGCTTACTAGCGGGGGGCCTAGAGACCCAGTACTTC. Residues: CASSLLAGGLETQYF.